The 7 T cell receptor beta chains reported below all come from one sample, sequenced in a study of human T cells and chemical hapten exposure. Time point specified: pre-sensitization, week 0. As to treatment: therapeutic diphenylcyclopropenone sensitization with weekly scalp DPC. TCRdb processed the RACE reads anew with MiXCR; each CDR3 protein has one entry. Among under 200,000 distinct CDR3 sequences listed, around 30% were seen once. This specimen was whole blood, taken in connection with sensitization to the hapten diphenylcyclopropenone (DPC). The receptors originated from a young woman with alopecia areata. Some clones in this sample may be carry-over from other donors' samples.

Only a few counts were recorded for this clonotype. CDR3 region: CASSATPGNYGYTF. The CDR3 DNA follows: TGTGCCAGCAGTGCAACTCCGGGCAACTATGGCTACACCTTC. J is TRBJ1-2 and V is TRBV9; D ambiguous. Germline V lookup: CDR1 SGDLS, CDR2 YYNGEE. V was clipped by 5 bases and J by 2 bases, with 13 bases between them. The CDR3 length is 14 residues. Complete variable domain (other parts from reference TRBV9 and TRBJ1-2): DSGVTQTPKHLITATGQRVTLRCSPRSGDLSVYWYQQSLDQGLQFLIQYYNGEERAKGNILERFSAQQFPDLHSELNLSSLELGDSALYFCASSATPGNYGYTFGSGTRLTVV.

J is TRBJ1-5 and V is TRBV15; 8 bases match TRBD1. Looked up from germline, CDR1 is LNHNV and CDR2 is YYDKDF (reference sequence). The V and J ends lost 4 bases and 6 bases, in that order; junction bases with no gene match: 8. This CDR3 is built from 15 residues. The CDR3 region has the DNA TGTGCCACCAGCAAGGGGGCAGGGGGCGGTCAGCCCCAGCATTTT. It codes for CATSKGAGGGQPQHF. Full variable domain (remainder filled in from reference TRBV15 and TRBJ1-5): DAMVIQNPRYQVTQFGKPVTLSCSQTLNHNVMYWYQQKSSQAPKLLFHYYDKDFNNEADTPDNFQSRRPNTSFCFLDIRSPGLGDTAMYLCATSKGAGGGQPQHFGDGTRLSIL.

This clonotype turned up a few times. The V gene is TRBV6-5, the J gene TRBJ1-1; 7 bases align to TRBD1. V lost 10 bases, J lost 0 bases, and 14 bases stayed unmatched. Germline loops: CDR1 MNHEY, CDR2 SVGAGI. The length of the CDR3 is 16 residues. CDR3 amino acids: CATRGGTAWMNTEAFF. Here the CDR3 DNA reads TGTGCCACGAGGGGGGGGACAGCCTGGATGAACACTGAAGCTTTCTTT.

The chain is built from TRBV4-3 and TRBJ1-6; TRBD1 might be the D (6 bases). V lost 0 bases to trimming and J lost 14 bases, with 8 bases between them. CDR1 and CDR2 from the germline V gene are LGHNA and YSLEER. CDR3 length equals 12 residues. The CDR3 reads CASSQEAGALHF. CDR3 nucleotides: TGCGCCAGCAGCCAAGAGGCAGGGGCCCTCCACTTT.

This clonotype was counted a single time. The rearrangement joins TRBV4-1 to TRBJ1-5; TRBD1 might be the D (6 bases). Germline-derived CDR1 and CDR2 are MGHRA and YSYEKL. The V and J ends lost 4 bases and 0 bases respectively, with 10 bases between them. This CDR3 has 15 residues. CDR3 DNA sequence: TGCGCCAGCAGCCTGGGGACACTTAGCAATCAGCCCCAGCATTTT. Protein: CASSLGTLSNQPQHF.

This chain uses TRBV6-2 or TRBV6-3 with TRBJ2-5; TRBD1 is a possible D gene (5 bases). Trimming removed 6 bases from V and 5 bases from J, with 13 bases in between. This CDR3 has 13 amino acids. Germline lookup yields CDR1 MNHEY and CDR2 SVGEGT. The CDR3 region is CASREQVRETQYF. CDR3 sequence (DNA): TGTGCCAGCAGGGAACAGGTCCGTGAGACCCAGTACTTC.

At least ten counts were recorded for this clonotype. The V gene is TRBV29-1, the J gene TRBJ2-2; unclear D gene. V was shortened by 6 bases and J by 2 bases, with 4 bases between the two germline ends. The CDR3 spans 11 residues. Per germline, CDR1 SQVTM and CDR2 ANQGSEA. DNA of the CDR3: TGCAGCGTCCGTAACACCGGGGAGCTGTTTTTT. Amino acids: CSVRNTGELFF.